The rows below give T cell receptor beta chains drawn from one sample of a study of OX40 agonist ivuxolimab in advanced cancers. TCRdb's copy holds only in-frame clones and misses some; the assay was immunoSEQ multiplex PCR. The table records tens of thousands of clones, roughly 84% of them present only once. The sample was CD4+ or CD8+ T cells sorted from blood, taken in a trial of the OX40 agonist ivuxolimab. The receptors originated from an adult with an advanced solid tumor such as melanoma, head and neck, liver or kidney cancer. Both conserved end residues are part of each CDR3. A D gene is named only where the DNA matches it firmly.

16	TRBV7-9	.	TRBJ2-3	CATTGQGFWSTDTQYF	TGTGCCACAACAGGGCAGGGGTTTTGGAGCACAGATACGCAGTATTTT
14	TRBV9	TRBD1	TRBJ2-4	CASSAQTGFDIQYF	TGTGCCAGCAGCGCCCAGACAGGGTTCGACATTCAGTACTTC
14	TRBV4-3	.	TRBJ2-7	CASSQVRGGYEQYF	TGCGCCAGCAGCCAAGTCAGGGGAGGCTACGAGCAGTACTTC
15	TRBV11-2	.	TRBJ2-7	CASSPDAANLYEQYF	TGTGCCAGCAGCCCCGACGCAGCTAATCTCTACGAGCAGTACTTC
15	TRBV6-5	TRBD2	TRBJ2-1	CASSYSGGGYNEQFF	TGTGCCAGCAGTTACTCTGGCGGGGGCTACAATGAGCAGTTCTTC
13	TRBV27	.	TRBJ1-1	CASKGGLNTEAFF	TGTGCCAGCAAAGGGGGGCTGAACACTGAAGCTTTCTTT
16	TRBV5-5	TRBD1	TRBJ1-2	CASSQTPGQAAYGYTF	TGTGCCAGCAGCCAAACTCCGGGACAGGCCGCCTATGGCTACACCTTC
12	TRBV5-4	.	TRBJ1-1	CASSSKNTEAFF	TGTGCCAGCAGCAGTAAGAACACTGAAGCTTTCTTT
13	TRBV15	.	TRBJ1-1	CATSRQGSTEAFF	TGTGCCACCAGCAGACAGGGGAGCACTGAAGCTTTCTTT
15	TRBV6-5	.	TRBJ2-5	CASSYAGRERETQYF	TGTGCCAGCAGTTACGCCGGCAGGGAAAGAGAGACCCAGTACTTC
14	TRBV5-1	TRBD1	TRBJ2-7	CASSLTGGRYEQYF	TGCGCCAGCAGCTTGACAGGGGGCCGGTACGAGCAGTACTTC
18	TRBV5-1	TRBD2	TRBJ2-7	CASRLGWTSGTREYEQYF	TGCGCCAGCAGGTTGGGCTGGACTAGCGGGACCCGGGAGTACGAGCAGTACTTC
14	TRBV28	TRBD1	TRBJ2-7	CASSLGQGAYEQYF	TGTGCCAGCAGTTTAGGACAGGGGGCTTACGAGCAGTACTTC
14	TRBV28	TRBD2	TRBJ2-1	CASNRGEGWNEQFF	TGTGCCAGCAACCGGGGGGAGGGTTGGAATGAGCAGTTCTTC
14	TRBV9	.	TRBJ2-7	CASSVESSAYEQYF	TGTGCCAGCAGCGTAGAATCGTCCGCCTACGAGCAGTACTTC
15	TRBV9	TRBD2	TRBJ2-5	CASSVLAGEYETQYF	TGTGCCAGCAGCGTCCTAGCGGGAGAGTATGAGACCCAGTACTTC
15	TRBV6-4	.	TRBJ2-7	CASSYSRSSRYEQYF	TGTGCCAGCAGTTACTCGAGAAGTTCACGCTACGAGCAGTACTTC